This T cell receptor (beta chain) was sequenced for a study of blood T cell repertoires in COVID-19. Study-wide context: Both acute and convalescent COVID-19 samples were obtained from the United States, Italy and Spain.

The data were produced by immunoSEQ multiplex PCR, yet TCRdb's version contains in-frame clones alone and is incomplete. The sample lists around 300,000 clones, 70% to 90% occurring once. V shed 4 bases and J shed 4 bases, with 16 bases lying between them. The CDR3 sequence is 15 residues long. Germline CDR1 is SGHVS and CDR2 is FQNEAQ. The chain combines TRBV7-8 with TRBJ1-2, with D perhaps matching TRBD1 (6 bases). This clonotype was sampled from a woman aged 25 to 39 with active or convalescent COVID-19. The sample comprised peripheral blood. The CDR3 nucleotides read TGTGCCAGCAGCTCGGCCAGGGGCGAGGTCTATGGCTACACCTTC. Amino acids: CASSSARGEVYGYTF.